This T cell receptor beta chain was found in a study of blood T cell repertoires in COVID-19. V dropped 4 bases and J dropped 0 bases, with 16 bases sitting between them. The CDR3 extends over 17 amino acids. CDR1 and CDR2 from the germline V gene are SGHRS and YFSETQ. Profiling relied on immunoSEQ multiplex PCR, and the TCRdb table lists in-frame clones only, not all of them. The repertoire holds roughly 230,000 clones, about 87% seen once, with roughly 1.7% in the top ten. The chain carries TRBV5-1 and TRBJ2-2; D remains ambiguous. Source material: peripheral blood. This sequence was found in a man in his 70s with acute or convalescent COVID-19. CDR3 nucleotide sequence: TGCGCCAGCAGCCCGAACGTGGCACAATCGAACACCGGGGAGCTGTTTTTT. Its translation: CASSPNVAQSNTGELFF. The complete variable domain, with remaining parts taken from reference TRBV5-1 and TRBJ2-2, reads KAGVTQTPRYLIKTRGQQVTLSCSPISGHRSVSWYQQTPGQGLQFLFEYFSETQRNKGNFPGRFSGRQFSNSRSEMNVSTLELGDSALYLCASSPNVAQSNTGELFFGEGSRLTVL.